This TCR beta chain was obtained from a study of vaccination effects on CD4 cells after COVID-19. Germline trimming cut 1 base from V and 5 bases from J; bases unmatched to any gene: 2. CDR3 length: 14 residues. Germline CDR1 reads SGHRS; CDR2 reads YFSETQ. Remarks on this clone: Its antigen remains unknown.

Some clones are missing from TCRdb's copy, which holds only in-frame ones; the method was immunoSEQ multiplex PCR. In the table there are some 40,000 clones, around two thirds of which are singletons. Culturing for roughly 9 days preceded CD4+ T cell isolation. Everyone in the study got two shots of either the BNT162b2 or mRNA-1273 vaccine. The chain employs TRBV5-1 and TRBJ2-2; 7 positions agree with TRBD1. This receptor was identified in a human donor who received a COVID-19 vaccine. Sequences were derived from CD4+ T cells from PBMCs cultured without peptide, sampled after COVID-19 vaccination. The CDR3 nucleotides are TGCGCCAGCAGCTTGCCGACAGGGACCGGGGAGCTGTTTTTT. This encodes CASSLPTGTGELFF.